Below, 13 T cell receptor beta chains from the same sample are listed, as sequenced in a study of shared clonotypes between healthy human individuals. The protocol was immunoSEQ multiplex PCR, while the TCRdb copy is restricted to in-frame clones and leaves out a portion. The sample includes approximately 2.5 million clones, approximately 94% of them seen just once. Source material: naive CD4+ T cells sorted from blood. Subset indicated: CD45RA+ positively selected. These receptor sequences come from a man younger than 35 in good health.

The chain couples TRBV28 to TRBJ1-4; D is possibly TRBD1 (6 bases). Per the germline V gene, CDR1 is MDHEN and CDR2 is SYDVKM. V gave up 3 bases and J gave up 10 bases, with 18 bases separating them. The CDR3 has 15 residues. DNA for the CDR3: TGTGCCAGCAGTTTTCGTACAGGGTGGGAGGTAAAACTGTTTTTT. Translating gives CASSFRTGWEVKLFF.

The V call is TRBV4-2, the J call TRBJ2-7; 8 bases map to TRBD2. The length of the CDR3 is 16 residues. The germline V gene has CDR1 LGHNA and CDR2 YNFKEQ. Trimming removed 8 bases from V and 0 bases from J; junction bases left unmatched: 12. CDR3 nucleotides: TGTGCCAGCTCTCCCGGCGGGGGGCCCCTCTCCTACGAGCAGTACTTC. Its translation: CASSPGGGPLSYEQYF.

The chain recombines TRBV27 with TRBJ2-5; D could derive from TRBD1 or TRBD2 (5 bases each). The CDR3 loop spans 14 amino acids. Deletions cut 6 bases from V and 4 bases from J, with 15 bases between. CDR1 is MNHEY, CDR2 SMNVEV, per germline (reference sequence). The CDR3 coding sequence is TGTGCCAGCAGAAGACTGGGACCCGCAGAGACCCAGTACTTC. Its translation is CASRRLGPAETQYF.

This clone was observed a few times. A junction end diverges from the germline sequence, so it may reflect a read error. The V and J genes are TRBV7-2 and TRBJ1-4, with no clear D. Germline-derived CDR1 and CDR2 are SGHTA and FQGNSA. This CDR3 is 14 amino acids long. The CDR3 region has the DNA TGTGCCAGCAGCTACGGGCCAACAAATGAAAAACTGTTTTTT. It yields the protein CASSYGPTNEKLFF.

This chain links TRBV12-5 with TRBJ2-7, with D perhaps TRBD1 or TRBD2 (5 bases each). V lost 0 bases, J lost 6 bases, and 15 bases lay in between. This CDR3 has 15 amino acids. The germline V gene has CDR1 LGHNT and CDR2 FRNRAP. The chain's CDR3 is CASGLVLGDEGEQYF. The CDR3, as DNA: TGTGCTAGTGGTTTGGTACTGGGGGATGAAGGCGAGCAGTACTTC.

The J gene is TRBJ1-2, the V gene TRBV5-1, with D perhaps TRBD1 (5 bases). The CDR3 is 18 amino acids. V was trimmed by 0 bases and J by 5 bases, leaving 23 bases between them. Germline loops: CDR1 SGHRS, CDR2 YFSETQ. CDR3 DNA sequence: TGCGCCAGCAGCTTGGCCGATAGGGGCCAAGAAAAGAGGTATGGCTACACCTTC. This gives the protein CASSLADRGQEKRYGYTF.

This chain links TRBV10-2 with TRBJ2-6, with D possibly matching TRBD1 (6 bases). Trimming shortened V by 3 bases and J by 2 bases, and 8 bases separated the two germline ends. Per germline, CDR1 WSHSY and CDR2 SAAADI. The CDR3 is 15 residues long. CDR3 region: CASSDGTTGANVLTF. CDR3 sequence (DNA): TGCGCCAGCAGTGACGGGACAACTGGGGCCAACGTCCTGACTTTC.

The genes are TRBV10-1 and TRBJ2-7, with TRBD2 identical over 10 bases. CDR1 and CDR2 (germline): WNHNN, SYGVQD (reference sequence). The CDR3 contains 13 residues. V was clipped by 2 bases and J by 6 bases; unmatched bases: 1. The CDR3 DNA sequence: TGCGCCAGCAGTGAGCTAGCGGGAGCCGAGCAGTACTTC. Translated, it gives CASSELAGAEQYF.

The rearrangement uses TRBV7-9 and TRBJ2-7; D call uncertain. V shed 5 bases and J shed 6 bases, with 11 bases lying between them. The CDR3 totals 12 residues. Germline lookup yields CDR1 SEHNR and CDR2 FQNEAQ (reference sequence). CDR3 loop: CASSPEVREQYF. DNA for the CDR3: TGTGCCAGCAGCCCCGAAGTTCGCGAGCAGTACTTC.

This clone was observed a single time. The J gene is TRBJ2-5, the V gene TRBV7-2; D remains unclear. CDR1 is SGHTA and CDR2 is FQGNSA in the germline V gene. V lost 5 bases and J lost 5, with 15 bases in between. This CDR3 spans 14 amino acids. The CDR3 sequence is CASSNLIPQETQYF. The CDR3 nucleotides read TGTGCCAGCAGCAATTTAATCCCACAGGAGACCCAGTACTTC.

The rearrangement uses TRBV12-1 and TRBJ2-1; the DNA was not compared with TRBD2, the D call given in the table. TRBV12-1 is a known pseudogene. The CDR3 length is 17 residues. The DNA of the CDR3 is TGTGCCAGCAGCTTTGCTCTAGGACTAGCGGGGAGCCTTTTTCGGTTCTTC. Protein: CASSFALGLAGSLFRFF.

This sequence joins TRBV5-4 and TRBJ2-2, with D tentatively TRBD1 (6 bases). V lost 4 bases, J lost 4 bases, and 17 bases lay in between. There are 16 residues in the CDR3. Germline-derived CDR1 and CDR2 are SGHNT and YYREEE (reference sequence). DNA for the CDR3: TGTGCCAGCAGCCAAGGCCTGGTAGGGGGCACCGGGGAGCTGTTTTTT. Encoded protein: CASSQGLVGGTGELFF.

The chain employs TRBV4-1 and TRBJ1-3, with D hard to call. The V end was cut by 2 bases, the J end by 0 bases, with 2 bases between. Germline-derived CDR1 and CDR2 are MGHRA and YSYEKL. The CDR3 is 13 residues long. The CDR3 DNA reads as TGCGCCAGCAGCCAATTCTCTGGAAACACCATATATTTT. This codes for CASSQFSGNTIYF.